The rows below give T cell receptor beta chains drawn from one sample of a study of CD4 T cells in relation to SARS-CoV-2 and coronaviruses. The table came from immunoSEQ multiplex PCR; TCRdb's copy has only in-frame clones and leaves some out. The sample includes 16,000 or so clones, around 77% of them seen just once. Their specific antigens are unknown. The sequenced sample consisted of CD4+ T cells from PBMCs, cultured in vitro. All receptors derive from a human donor in good health. CDR3s include the opening cysteine and the closing phenylalanine or tryptophan. The D gene is left open where the match is weak. Rows may omit the clone size; those that give it use once, few, many or a size class.

cdr3_nt	cdr3_aa	d_call	v_call	j_call	clone_size
TGTGCCAGCAGTTACTCAGGGAACGTGTGGAACACCATATATTTT	CASSYSGNVWNTIYF	NA	TRBV6-6	TRBJ1-3	NA
TGTGCCAGCAGCTGGGGATGGAGGGGAGGTCAGCCCCAGCATTTT	CASSWGWRGGQPQHF	NA	TRBV5-5	TRBJ1-5	NA
TGTGCCTGGAGTGGGTCGGACAGATACTACGAGCAGTACTTC	CAWSGSDRYYEQYF	NA	TRBV30	TRBJ2-7	NA
TGTGCCAGCAGTTTGGAGGACTACGAGCAGTACTTC	CASSLEDYEQYF	NA	TRBV28	TRBJ2-7	NA
TGTGCCAGCAGTTACTCAAACAGGGGTAACCACGAGCAGTACTTC	CASSYSNRGNHEQYF	TRBD1	TRBV6-2/TRBV6-3	TRBJ2-7	NA
TGTGCCTGGAGTCCGGGGAGGCGCAGAGAGACCCAGTACTTC	CAWSPGRRRETQYF	NA	TRBV30	TRBJ2-5	NA
TGCGCCAGCAGCCAAGGGACGGGTTTCTACAATGAGCAGTTCTTC	CASSQGTGFYNEQFF	NA	TRBV4-1	TRBJ2-1	NA
TGTGCCAGCAAATCAAACTCGGGCGGAGCGGTGTACGAGCAGTACTTC	CASKSNSGGAVYEQYF	NA	TRBV28	TRBJ2-7	NA
TGTGCCAGCAGCCAAAACCTGAACACTGAAGCTTTCTTT	CASSQNLNTEAFF	NA	TRBV3-1/TRBV3-2	TRBJ1-1	NA
TGTGCCAGCAGCTTTGGGCTGGGGCTCTCCTACGAGCAGTACTTC	CASSFGLGLSYEQYF	NA	TRBV5-4	TRBJ2-7	NA
TGTGCGGTTGGGGTCCAGGGCACTGAAGCTTTCTTT	CAVGVQGTEAFF	NA	TRBV6-5	TRBJ1-1	NA
TGTGCCAGTAGTATGGCGAGCCTGGGGGGTAGGCAGTTCTTC	CASSMASLGGRQFF	NA	TRBV19	TRBJ2-1	NA
TGTGCTAGTGGTTTGCCAACAGATGTAGGAGAGACCCAGTACTTC	CASGLPTDVGETQYF	NA	TRBV12-5	TRBJ2-5	NA
TGTGCCAGCAGCCACTACGAGGGGCCTGAAGCTTTCTTT	CASSHYEGPEAFF	NA	TRBV7-2	TRBJ1-1	few
TGTGCCAGCAGTTCACGCGTCCCCGTCTATGAGCAGTTCTTC	CASSSRVPVYEQFF	NA	TRBV27	TRBJ2-1	NA
TGTGCCTGGAGTGTAAATACGCAGTATTTT	CAWSVNTQYF	NA	TRBV30	TRBJ2-3	NA
TGCGCCAGCAGCTTGGAGGTCAATGAGCAGTTCTTC	CASSLEVNEQFF	NA	TRBV5-1	TRBJ2-1	NA
TGTGCCAGCAGCTTAGACGCAGGGGGCTCCTACGAGCAGTACTTC	CASSLDAGGSYEQYF	TRBD1	TRBV11-3	TRBJ2-7	NA
TGTGCCAGCAGCCAAGCGACTAGCGGGCTCGAGCAGTACTTC	CASSQATSGLEQYF	TRBD2	TRBV4-2	TRBJ2-7	NA
TGTGCCAGTGGAGGAGGCTATGGCTACACCTTC	CASGGGYGYTF	NA	TRBV12-3/TRBV12-4	TRBJ1-2	NA
TGTGCCAGCAGCCAAGATAGCACGGCTAACACTGAAGCTTTCTTT	CASSQDSTANTEAFF	NA	TRBV4-2	TRBJ1-1	NA
TGTGCCACTTCGGACAGGGTCGATCAGCCCCAGCATTTT	CATSDRVDQPQHF	TRBD1	TRBV10-3	TRBJ1-5	NA
TGTGCCTGGAGTGTACGGGCAGGGGGGGTCTATGGCTACACCTTC	CAWSVRAGGVYGYTF	TRBD1	TRBV30	TRBJ1-2	NA
TGCAGCGTCAGATGGGGGAAGGAAGCTTTCTTT	CSVRWGKEAFF	NA	TRBV29-1	TRBJ1-1	NA
TGTGCCAGCTCACCAGGACAGGGGCACGGCTACACCTTC	CASSPGQGHGYTF	TRBD1	TRBV18	TRBJ1-2	few
TGTGCCAGCAGTCAAGACAGGGGACCCGGGGAGCTGTTTTTT	CASSQDRGPGELFF	TRBD1	TRBV27	TRBJ2-2	NA
TGTGCCACCCGGGGTGCATCTAATGAAAAACTGTTTTTT	CATRGASNEKLFF	NA	TRBV10-3	TRBJ1-4	NA
TGTGCCAGCACTAGCGGGACCTACTACGAGCAGTACTTC	CASTSGTYYEQYF	TRBD2	TRBV2	TRBJ2-7	NA
TGTGCCATCAGTGAACTGCCCGGGACAGGTGGTTCACCCCTCCACTTT	CAISELPGTGGSPLHF	TRBD1	TRBV10-3	TRBJ1-6	NA
TGTGCCAGCAGCCTAGTAGCGGGAGTGGGCACAGATACGCAGTATTTT	CASSLVAGVGTDTQYF	TRBD2	TRBV3-1/TRBV3-2	TRBJ2-3	few